This TCR beta chain comes out of a study of blood T cell repertoires in COVID-19. The CDR3 sequence is 14 residues long. Germline V gene lookup returns CDR1 LNHDA and CDR2 SQIVND (reference sequence). V trimming: 5 bases; J trimming: 8 bases; junction bases outside the gene matches: 8. Cohort placement rested on clinical history that participants reported themselves. The method was immunoSEQ multiplex PCR; TCRdb's version includes in-frame clones alone and lacks a portion of them. The sample yields around 300,000 clones, about 90% seen once. The table lists this clone with a few counts. The clonotype originates from a young woman with acute COVID-19. The chain carries TRBV19 and TRBJ1-4, with TRBD1 matching 7 bases. Sequenced: PBMCs or T cells enriched from blood (not recorded which). The CDR3 DNA reads TGTGCCAGTAGTTACGACAGGGTTGGCGAAAAACTGTTTTTT. It is translated as CASSYDRVGEKLFF.